This T cell receptor (beta chain) was sequenced in a study of blood T cell repertoires in COVID-19. The sample holds a few counts of this clone. Participants spanned ages about 18 to 90 years and resided in roughly 26 US areas. Self-reported history from a screening survey and questionnaire set each donor's cohort. Libraries were prepared by immunoSEQ multiplex PCR; TCRdb keeps only in-frame clonotypes and omits some of them. The sample records under 250,000 clones, 80% being singletons. Input material: PBMCs or T cells enriched from blood (not recorded which). The TCR originated in a man younger than 40 with acute COVID-19.

The CDR3 protein is CSVASGGFYEQYF. The CDR3 coding sequence is TGCAGCGTGGCTAGCGGGGGCTTTTACGAGCAGTACTTC. The gene calls are TRBV29-1 and TRBJ2-7, with TRBD2 identical over 10 bases. V lost 6 bases, J lost 4 bases, and 6 bases stayed unmatched. Germline-derived CDR1 and CDR2 are SQVTM and ANQGSEA. The CDR3 is 13 residues long.